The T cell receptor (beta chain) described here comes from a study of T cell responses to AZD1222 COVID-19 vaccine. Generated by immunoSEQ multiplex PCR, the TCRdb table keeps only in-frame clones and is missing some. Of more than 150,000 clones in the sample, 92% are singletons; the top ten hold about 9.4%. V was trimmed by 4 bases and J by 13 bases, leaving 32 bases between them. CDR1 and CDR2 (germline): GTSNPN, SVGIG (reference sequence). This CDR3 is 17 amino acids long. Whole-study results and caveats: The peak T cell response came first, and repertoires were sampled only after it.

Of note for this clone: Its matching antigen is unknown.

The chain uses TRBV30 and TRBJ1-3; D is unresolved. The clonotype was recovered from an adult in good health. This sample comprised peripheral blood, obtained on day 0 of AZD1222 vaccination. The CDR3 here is CAWIPTDTTFLMAPIYF. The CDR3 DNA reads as TGTGCCTGGATCCCTACCGACACTACATTTCTGATGGCACCGATATATTTT.